The present T cell receptor (beta chain) was sequenced within a study of neurological immune-mediated disorders. The table lists this clonotype with many counts. The target antigen is unknown. The study, taken as a whole, reports: Phylogenetic grouping assigned the repertoires of 18 of 34 multiple sclerosis patients to one related-CDR3 cluster, which constitutes a possible signature. Neither clinical nor MRI features were associated with the multiple sclerosis repertoire cluster.

TCRdb used MiXCR to reprocess the 5' RACE reads, holding one entry per CDR3 protein. Of tens of thousands of distinct CDR3 sequences in the sample, 2.5% to 3% are singletons; the top ten hold 0.9% to 1.4%. Between the trimmed V and J ends, which lost 5 bases and 10 bases, there was a span of 25 bases. The CDR3 is made up of 16 amino acids. CDR1 is SGHTA, CDR2 FQGNSA, per germline. The rearrangement uses TRBV7-2 and TRBJ2-3; TRBD2 is a possible D gene (7 bases). The sequence was collected from a woman in her twenties or thirties with multiple sclerosis. Sequencing input: PBMCs. CDR3: CASSDVGRGPRFAQYF. For the CDR3, the DNA is TGTGCCAGCAGCGACGTTGGGCGGGGGCCTCGATTTGCGCAGTATTTT. The variable domain in full, with the rest retrieved from reference TRBV7-2 and TRBJ2-3, is GAGVSQSPSNKVTEKGKDVELRCDPISGHTALYWYRQSLGQGLEFLIYFQGNSAPDKSGLPSDRFSAERTGGSVSTLTIQRTQQEDSAVYLCASSDVGRGPRFAQYFGPGTRLTVL.